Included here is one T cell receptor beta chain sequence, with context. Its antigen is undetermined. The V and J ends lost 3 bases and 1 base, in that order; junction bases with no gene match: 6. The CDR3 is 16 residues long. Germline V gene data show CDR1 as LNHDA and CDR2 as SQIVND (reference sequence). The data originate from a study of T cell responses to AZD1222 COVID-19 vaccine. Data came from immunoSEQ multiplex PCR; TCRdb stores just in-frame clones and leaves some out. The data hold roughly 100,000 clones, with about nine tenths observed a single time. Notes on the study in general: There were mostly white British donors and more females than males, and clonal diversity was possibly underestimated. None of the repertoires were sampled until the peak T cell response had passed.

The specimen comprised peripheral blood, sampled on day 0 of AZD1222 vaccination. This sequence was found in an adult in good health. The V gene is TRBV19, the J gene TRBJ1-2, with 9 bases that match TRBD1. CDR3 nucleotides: TGTGCCAGTAGTATTAACAGGGGGCAAAGTAACTATGGCTACACCTTC. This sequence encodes CASSINRGQSNYGYTF.